This T cell receptor (beta chain) was identified during a study of response to subunit inactivated influenza vaccine. On this clonotype: Its antigen remains unidentified.

MiXCR, run by TCRdb on the RT-PCR reads, gives a single entry per CDR3 protein. This sample has 550,000 to 800,000 distinct CDR3 sequences, with approximately 15% found just once. The CDR3 is made up of 14 amino acids. V lost 1 base and J 5 bases, leaving 8 bases between the germline ends. The germline V gene encodes CDR1 SGHTA and CDR2 FQGNSA. Findings of the study overall: Each seasonal influenza vaccination, the authors suggested, recruits few new T cells.

This TCR was sampled from a man aged 45-65 years who received an inactivated influenza vaccine. Sequences were derived from PBMCs from blood, sampled approximately 15 days before vaccination. The genes are TRBV7-2 and TRBJ2-2; no firm D call. CDR3 nucleotide sequence: TGTGCCAGCAGCTTAGTGGGAAGGACCGGGGAGCTGTTTTTT. Encoded protein: CASSLVGRTGELFF.